A single TCR beta chain is shown here with its context. Here immunoSEQ multiplex PCR was the method, and the copy in TCRdb shows in-frame clones only, minus some. Seen here are fewer than 350,000 clones, around nine tenths observed once, and the top ten hold about 6.1%. The sample comes from a study of blood T cell repertoires in COVID-19. Sequences were obtained from PBMCs or T cells enriched from blood (not recorded which). This TCR was sampled from a woman aged 40 to 50 who had recovered from COVID-19.

CDR3 nucleotide sequence: TGTGCTAGTGGTTTGGGCCGGGACAGGGTGTTTTACGAGCAGTACTTC. This encodes CASGLGRDRVFYEQYF. The V and J genes are TRBV12-5 and TRBJ2-7, with TRBD1 matching 9 bases. V lost 1 base and J lost 4; bases outside the gene matches: 8. Germline V gene sequence: CDR1 LGHNT, CDR2 FRNRAP. There are 16 residues in the CDR3.